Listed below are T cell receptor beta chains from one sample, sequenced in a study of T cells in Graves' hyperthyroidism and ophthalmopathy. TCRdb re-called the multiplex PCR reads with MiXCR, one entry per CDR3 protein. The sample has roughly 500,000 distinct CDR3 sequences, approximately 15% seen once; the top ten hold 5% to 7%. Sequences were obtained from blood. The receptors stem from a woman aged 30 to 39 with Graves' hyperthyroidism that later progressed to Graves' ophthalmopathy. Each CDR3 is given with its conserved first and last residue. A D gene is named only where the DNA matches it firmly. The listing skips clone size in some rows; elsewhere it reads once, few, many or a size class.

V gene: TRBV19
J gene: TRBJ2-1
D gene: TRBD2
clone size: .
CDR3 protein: CASGTSAYNEQFF
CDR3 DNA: TGTGCCAGTGGGACTAGCGCCTACAATGAGCAGTTCTTC

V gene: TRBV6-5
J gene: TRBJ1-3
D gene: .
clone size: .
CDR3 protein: CASSYGARSGNTIYF
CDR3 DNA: TGTGCCAGCAGTTATGGAGCCCGCTCTGGAAACACCATATATTTT

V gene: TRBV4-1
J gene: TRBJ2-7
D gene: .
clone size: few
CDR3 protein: CASSQEEGGSYEQYF
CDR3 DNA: TGCGCCAGCAGCCAAGAGGAGGGTGGCTCCTACGAGCAGTACTTC

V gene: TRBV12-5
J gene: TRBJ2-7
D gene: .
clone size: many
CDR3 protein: CASGLVTGSGAYEQYF
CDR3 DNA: TGTGCTAGTGGTTTGGTGACGGGATCGGGAGCCTACGAGCAGTACTTC

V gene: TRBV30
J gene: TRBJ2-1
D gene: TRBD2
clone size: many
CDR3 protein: CAWSPPYQGTREVYNEQFF
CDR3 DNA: TGTGCCTGGAGCCCTCCCTACCAAGGGACGCGGGAGGTATACAATGAGCAGTTCTTC

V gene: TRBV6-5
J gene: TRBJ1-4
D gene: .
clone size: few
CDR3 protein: CASSYYPTAQGEKLFF
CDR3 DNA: TGTGCCAGCAGTTACTACCCGACAGCCCAGGGAGAAAAACTGTTTTTT

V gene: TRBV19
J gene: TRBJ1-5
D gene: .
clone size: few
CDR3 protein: CASISGSRNQPQHF
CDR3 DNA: TGTGCCAGTATAAGCGGCAGTAGGAATCAGCCCCAGCATTTT

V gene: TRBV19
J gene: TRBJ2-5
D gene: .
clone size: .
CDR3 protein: CASGSRAGETQYF
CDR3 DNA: TGTGCCAGTGGCAGTAGGGCTGGGGAGACCCAGTACTTC

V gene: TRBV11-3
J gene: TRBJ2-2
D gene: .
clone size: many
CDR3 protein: CASSLMLEGSGELFF
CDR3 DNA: TGTGCCAGCAGCTTAATGCTAGAGGGGTCCGGGGAGCTGTTTTTT

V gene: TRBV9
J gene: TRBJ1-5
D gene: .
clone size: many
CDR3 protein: CASSVEGGAGQPQHF
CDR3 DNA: TGTGCCAGCAGCGTAGAAGGGGGGGCGGGTCAGCCCCAGCATTTT

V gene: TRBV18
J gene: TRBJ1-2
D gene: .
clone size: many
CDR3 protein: CASSQDALTYGYTF
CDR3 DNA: TGTGCCAGCTCCCAGGACGCACTAACCTATGGCTACACCTTC

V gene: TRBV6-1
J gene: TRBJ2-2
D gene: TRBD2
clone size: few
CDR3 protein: CASLRGLAHTGELFF
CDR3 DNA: TGTGCCAGCCTACGCGGACTAGCGCACACCGGGGAGCTGTTTTTT

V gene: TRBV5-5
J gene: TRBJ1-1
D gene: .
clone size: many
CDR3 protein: CASNAVSNTEAFF
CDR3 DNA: TGTGCCAGCAACGCCGTTTCGAACACTGAAGCTTTCTTT